This paragraph reports one T cell receptor beta chain. Its matching antigen is unknown. The sample comes from a study of cytomegalovirus exposure and HLA in healthy donors. Germline assignment: CDR1 KGHSH and CDR2 LQKENI. The CDR3 consists of 14 residues. The V end was cut by 0 bases, the J end by 3 bases, with 7 bases between. Study observations and caveats: Apart from CMV serostatus, no immune exposure information was available. Sequence variants that were highly shared formed a cluster that was likely a sequencing artifact. Later on, an analysis found that several of the most significant clusters appeared to be linked to common viral pathogens, which included parvovirus B19.

This PCR relied on a set of 60 Vbeta primers and 13 Jbeta primers. How the authors handled the data: In a later analysis, the count reached 74 million or so unique TCR beta chains, with around 11 million shared. The data were produced by immunoSEQ multiplex PCR, yet TCRdb's version contains in-frame clones alone and is incomplete. For V, J and clone size, that table is used; D and trimming come from the DNA. The table has around 170,000 clones, less than 75% seen once. Input material: PBMCs. The chain joins TRBV18 to TRBJ2-3, with D perhaps TRBD1 (6 bases). This sequence was found in a girl aged 5-17 years in good health and CMV-seronegative. The CDR3 loop reads CASSPPTGTDTQYF. The CDR3 coding sequence is TGTGCCAGCTCACCACCAACAGGGACAGATACGCAGTATTTT.